This T cell receptor beta chain was sequenced for a study of T cells after posttransplantation cyclophosphamide. Whole-study findings and limits: Tissue-infiltrating T cells from skin or gut overlapped little with blood T cells. Later post-transplant blood repertoires were often dominated by donor CD8+ memory clones. Recipient CMV seropositivity and CMV reactivation strongly tracked TRB clonality.

This clone came up a few times. What it binds is not known. Profiling relied on immunoSEQ multiplex PCR, and the TCRdb table lists in-frame clones only, not all of them. The sample contains 13,000 to 15,000 clones, about four fifths of which appear only once. The related graft donor's blood sample was taken on the day of bone marrow donation. CDR1 is LNHDA, CDR2 SQIVND, per germline (reference sequence). The CDR3 runs 15 residues. V lost 4 bases to trimming and J lost 7 bases; unmatched junction nucleotides: 6. The sequencing sample was made of memory CD4+ T cells sorted from PBMCs. This TCR came from a man between 50 and 59 years old. The rearrangement uses TRBV19 and TRBJ2-3; 12 bases match TRBD2. Written as DNA, the CDR3 is TGTGCCAGTAGTACAAGGACTAGCGGGGACAATACGCAGTATTTT. Its translation: CASSTRTSGDNTQYF.